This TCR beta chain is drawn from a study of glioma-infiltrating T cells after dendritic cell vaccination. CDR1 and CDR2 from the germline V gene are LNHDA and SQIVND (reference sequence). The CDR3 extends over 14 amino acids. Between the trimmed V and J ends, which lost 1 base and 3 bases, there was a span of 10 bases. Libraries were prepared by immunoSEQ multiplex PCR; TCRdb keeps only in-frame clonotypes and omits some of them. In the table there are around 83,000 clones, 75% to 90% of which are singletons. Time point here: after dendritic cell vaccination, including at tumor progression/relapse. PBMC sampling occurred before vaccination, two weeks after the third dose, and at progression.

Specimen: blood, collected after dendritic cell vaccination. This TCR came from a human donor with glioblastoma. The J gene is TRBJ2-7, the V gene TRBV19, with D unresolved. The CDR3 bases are TGTGCCAGTAGTATAGGAGCTACCGACTACGAGCAGTACTTC. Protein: CASSIGATDYEQYF.